Listed below are T cell receptor beta chains from one sample, sequenced in a study of blood T cell repertoires in COVID-19. Repertoires were generated with immunoSEQ multiplex PCR, while TCRdb's copy carries only in-frame clones and drops some. The sample shows a few hundred thousand clones, roughly 80% of them seen only once. Source material: peripheral blood. The receptors derive from a woman in her late teens or twenties with acute or convalescent COVID-19. Each CDR3 is given with its conserved first and last residue. Each record gives: clone size, D gene, J gene, V gene, CDR3 protein, CDR3 DNA. A D gene is named only where the DNA matches it firmly. Size is stated for part of the rows, as once, few or many counts, or as a class when the clone is expanded.

clone_size: -; d_call: TRBD1; j_call: TRBJ1-4; v_call: TRBV19; cdr3_aa: CASSVRDRGATNEKLFF; cdr3_nt: TGTGCCAGTAGCGTCCGGGACAGGGGGGCAACTAATGAAAAACTGTTTTTT
clone_size: once; d_call: -; j_call: TRBJ2-5; v_call: TRBV19; cdr3_aa: CASSVSNGRRETQYF; cdr3_nt: TGTGCCAGTAGTGTATCTAACGGGAGACGAGAGACCCAGTACTTC
clone_size: -; d_call: TRBD2; j_call: TRBJ2-1; v_call: TRBV25-1; cdr3_aa: CASSDHLIAGVDNEQFF; cdr3_nt: TGTGCCAGCAGTGACCACCTAATAGCGGGAGTGGACAATGAGCAGTTCTTC
clone_size: -; d_call: -; j_call: TRBJ2-3; v_call: TRBV12-3/TRBV12-4; cdr3_aa: CATTGTDTQYF; cdr3_nt: TGTGCCACCACGGGCACAGATACGCAGTATTTT
clone_size: -; d_call: -; j_call: TRBJ2-4; v_call: TRBV5-1; cdr3_aa: CASSPTSGIAKNIQYF; cdr3_nt: TGCGCCAGCAGCCCAACGTCAGGGATAGCCAAAAACATTCAGTACTTC
clone_size: -; d_call: -; j_call: TRBJ2-4; v_call: TRBV6-6; cdr3_aa: CASGGLRNIQYF; cdr3_nt: TGTGCCAGCGGAGGGCTCAGAAACATTCAGTACTTC
clone_size: -; d_call: TRBD2; j_call: TRBJ2-3; v_call: TRBV11-3; cdr3_aa: CASSLVAGGTDTQYF; cdr3_nt: TGTGCCAGCAGCTTAGTGGCGGGAGGAACAGATACGCAGTATTTT
clone_size: -; d_call: TRBD1; j_call: TRBJ1-2; v_call: TRBV4-2; cdr3_aa: CASSQDLGTGMYGYTF; cdr3_nt: TGTGCCAGCAGCCAAGATCTGGGGACAGGGATGTATGGCTACACCTTC
clone_size: -; d_call: TRBD1; j_call: TRBJ1-2; v_call: TRBV2; cdr3_aa: CASRKGQRNYGYTF; cdr3_nt: TGTGCCAGCAGGAAGGGACAGCGTAACTATGGCTACACCTTC
clone_size: -; d_call: TRBD2; j_call: TRBJ2-7; v_call: TRBV28; cdr3_aa: CASSFQGTSAYEQYF; cdr3_nt: TGTGCCAGCAGTTTTCAGGGGACTAGCGCCTACGAGCAGTACTTC
clone_size: -; d_call: -; j_call: TRBJ2-5; v_call: TRBV11-3; cdr3_aa: CASSQEETQYF; cdr3_nt: TGTGCCAGCAGCCAAGAGGAGACCCAGTACTTC
clone_size: -; d_call: -; j_call: TRBJ2-1; v_call: TRBV28; cdr3_aa: CASSPVYNEQFF; cdr3_nt: TGTGCCAGCAGTCCCGTTTACAATGAGCAGTTCTTC
clone_size: -; d_call: -; j_call: TRBJ1-4; v_call: TRBV4-3; cdr3_aa: CASSQEGGAGTLNEKLFF; cdr3_nt: TGCGCCAGCAGCCAAGAAGGAGGGGCAGGGACGCTTAATGAAAAACTGTTTTTT
clone_size: once; d_call: -; j_call: TRBJ2-1; v_call: TRBV7-8; cdr3_aa: CASSLGSYNEQFF; cdr3_nt: TGTGCCAGCAGCTTAGGTAGTTACAATGAGCAGTTCTTC
clone_size: -; d_call: TRBD1; j_call: TRBJ2-5; v_call: TRBV7-3; cdr3_aa: CASSRGQGETQYF; cdr3_nt: TGTGCCAGCAGCCGGGGACAGGGAGAGACCCAGTACTTC
clone_size: -; d_call: -; j_call: TRBJ2-5; v_call: TRBV7-9; cdr3_aa: CASSLVGGTRRQETQYF; cdr3_nt: TGTGCCAGCAGCTTAGTTGGGGGGACGCGGCGACAAGAGACCCAGTACTTC
clone_size: -; d_call: -; j_call: TRBJ1-5; v_call: TRBV11-3; cdr3_aa: CASSLVTSGTLNQPQHF; cdr3_nt: TGTGCCAGCAGCTTAGTTACATCCGGGACACTCAATCAGCCCCAGCATTTT
clone_size: -; d_call: -; j_call: TRBJ1-6; v_call: TRBV30; cdr3_aa: CAWSMDNTRGSPLHF; cdr3_nt: TGTGCCTGGAGTATGGACAATACCAGGGGTTCACCCCTCCACTTT
clone_size: -; d_call: -; j_call: TRBJ2-1; v_call: TRBV10-2; cdr3_aa: CASSEPPTWGGHNEQFF; cdr3_nt: TGCGCCAGCAGTGAGCCCCCAACGTGGGGAGGACACAATGAGCAGTTCTTC
clone_size: -; d_call: -; j_call: TRBJ2-1; v_call: TRBV11-3; cdr3_aa: CASSFRDSYNEQFF; cdr3_nt: TGTGCCAGCAGCTTCAGGGACTCCTACAATGAGCAGTTCTTC
clone_size: -; d_call: TRBD2; j_call: TRBJ2-1; v_call: TRBV4-3; cdr3_aa: CASSQGFSGSSYNEQFF; cdr3_nt: TGCGCCAGCAGCCAAGGGTTTAGCGGGAGCTCCTACAATGAGCAGTTCTTC
clone_size: -; d_call: TRBD2; j_call: TRBJ2-1; v_call: TRBV14; cdr3_aa: CASSQDYSLAGQYNEQFF; cdr3_nt: TGTGCCAGCAGCCAAGATTACTCACTAGCGGGGCAATACAATGAGCAGTTCTTC
clone_size: -; d_call: TRBD1; j_call: TRBJ2-7; v_call: TRBV30; cdr3_aa: CAWRAPGTGSYEQYF; cdr3_nt: TGTGCCTGGAGGGCCCCCGGGACAGGCTCCTACGAGCAGTACTTC
clone_size: -; d_call: -; j_call: TRBJ2-3; v_call: TRBV24-1; cdr3_aa: CATSDTHRGGGDTQYF; cdr3_nt: TGTGCCACCAGTGATACGCACAGGGGAGGAGGAGATACGCAGTATTTT
clone_size: -; d_call: -; j_call: TRBJ2-1; v_call: TRBV27; cdr3_aa: CASSLSPSSYNEQFF; cdr3_nt: TGTGCCAGCAGTTTATCTCCTAGCTCTTACAATGAGCAGTTCTTC
clone_size: -; d_call: -; j_call: TRBJ2-3; v_call: TRBV19; cdr3_aa: CASSERARRSTDTQYF; cdr3_nt: TGTGCCAGTAGTGAGAGGGCCAGACGAAGCACAGATACGCAGTATTTT
clone_size: -; d_call: TRBD2; j_call: TRBJ2-7; v_call: TRBV7-9; cdr3_aa: CASSRDGLAGGFEYF; cdr3_nt: TGTGCCAGCAGCCGTGACGGACTAGCGGGAGGTTTTGAGTACTTC
clone_size: -; d_call: -; j_call: TRBJ1-2; v_call: TRBV27; cdr3_aa: CASSPRQLPGDYGYTF; cdr3_nt: TGTGCCAGCAGTCCCCGACAACTCCCGGGGGACTATGGCTACACCTTC
clone_size: -; d_call: TRBD1; j_call: TRBJ1-5; v_call: TRBV6-5; cdr3_aa: CASRNSGTGGQPQHF; cdr3_nt: TGTGCCAGCAGGAATAGTGGGACAGGGGGCCAGCCCCAGCATTTT
clone_size: once; d_call: -; j_call: TRBJ2-1; v_call: TRBV7-2; cdr3_aa: CASSGPGWTSRDNEQFF; cdr3_nt: TGTGCCAGCAGCGGACCGGGGTGGACCTCTAGAGACAATGAGCAGTTCTTC
clone_size: once; d_call: -; j_call: TRBJ2-1; v_call: TRBV4-3; cdr3_aa: CASSQSPPRGNEQFF; cdr3_nt: TGCGCCAGCAGCCAAAGCCCTCCTCGGGGCAATGAGCAGTTCTTC
clone_size: -; d_call: -; j_call: TRBJ2-1; v_call: TRBV4-3; cdr3_aa: CASSRAVADNEQFF; cdr3_nt: TGCGCCAGCAGCCGAGCGGTAGCGGACAATGAGCAGTTCTTC
clone_size: few; d_call: -; j_call: TRBJ1-5; v_call: TRBV10-3; cdr3_aa: CAIGGGQGQPQHF; cdr3_nt: TGTGCCATCGGGGGTGGGCAGGGGCAGCCCCAGCATTTT
clone_size: -; d_call: TRBD2; j_call: TRBJ2-1; v_call: TRBV5-1; cdr3_aa: CASSQQAGLASNEQFF; cdr3_nt: TGCGCCAGCAGCCAGCAGGCGGGACTAGCCTCCAATGAGCAGTTCTTC
clone_size: -; d_call: TRBD1; j_call: TRBJ1-1; v_call: TRBV29-1; cdr3_aa: CSVESPGQGFTEAFF; cdr3_nt: TGCAGCGTTGAGTCTCCGGGACAGGGATTCACTGAAGCTTTCTTT
clone_size: -; d_call: -; j_call: TRBJ2-2; v_call: TRBV5-1; cdr3_aa: CASSLERVNTGELFF; cdr3_nt: TGCGCCAGCAGCTTGGAGCGGGTGAACACCGGGGAGCTGTTTTTT
clone_size: few; d_call: -; j_call: TRBJ2-3; v_call: TRBV24-1; cdr3_aa: CATSDSVGGLQNTQYF; cdr3_nt: TGTGCCACCAGTGATAGTGTGGGTGGACTGCAGAATACGCAGTATTTT
clone_size: once; d_call: -; j_call: TRBJ1-6; v_call: TRBV18; cdr3_aa: CASRLVGPHNSPLHF; cdr3_nt: TGTGCCAGCCGTCTAGTGGGTCCGCATAATTCACCCCTCCACTTT
clone_size: -; d_call: -; j_call: TRBJ1-1; v_call: TRBV27; cdr3_aa: CASSPLGVTEAFF; cdr3_nt: TGTGCCAGCAGCCCCCTCGGGGTCACTGAAGCTTTCTTT
clone_size: few; d_call: -; j_call: TRBJ1-2; v_call: TRBV3-1/TRBV3-2; cdr3_aa: CATKWGDGYTF; cdr3_nt: TGTGCCACGAAGTGGGGGGATGGCTACACCTTC
clone_size: -; d_call: TRBD1; j_call: TRBJ2-5; v_call: TRBV24-1; cdr3_aa: CATSESGQGTETQYF; cdr3_nt: TGTGCCACCAGTGAGTCGGGACAGGGTACGGAGACCCAGTACTTC
clone_size: -; d_call: TRBD2; j_call: TRBJ2-1; v_call: TRBV28; cdr3_aa: CASTVAGVFSEQFF; cdr3_nt: TGTGCCAGCACCGTAGCGGGAGTCTTTAGTGAGCAGTTCTTC
clone_size: -; d_call: -; j_call: TRBJ2-4; v_call: TRBV11-3; cdr3_aa: CASSLESGRTAPSAKNIQYF; cdr3_nt: TGTGCCAGCAGCTTAGAGTCAGGACGGACAGCACCTTCAGCCAAAAACATTCAGTACTTC
clone_size: -; d_call: -; j_call: TRBJ2-7; v_call: TRBV27; cdr3_aa: CASSLQDGYEQYF; cdr3_nt: TGTGCCAGCAGCCTACAGGACGGCTACGAGCAGTACTTC